The 3 T cell receptor beta chains below all came from one sample that was sequenced in a study of blood T cell repertoires in COVID-19. Assay used: immunoSEQ multiplex PCR; TCRdb lists only in-frame clones, some missing. The sample lists a few hundred thousand clones, more than 80% occurring once. Sequencing was done on a sample of peripheral blood. These receptors originate from a middle-aged man with acute or convalescent COVID-19.

As for this clone: Other DNA sequences in this sample translate to the same CDR3. The chain carries TRBV27 and TRBJ2-7, with 8 positions matching TRBD1. V shed 2 bases and J 4 bases; nucleotides not matched to a gene: 7. The CDR3 length is 15 residues. CDR1 and CDR2 from the germline V gene are MNHEY and SMNVEV (reference sequence). CDR3 in DNA: TGTGCCAGCAGTTTAAGTGGCCAGGGGGCGTACGAGCAGTACTTC. It translates to CASSLSGQGAYEQYF.

The chain combines TRBV4-2 with TRBJ1-2; 9 bases fit TRBD1. Trimming cost V 0 bases and J 3 bases; bases outside gene matches: 14. This CDR3 has 19 residues. The germline V gene encodes CDR1 LGHNA and CDR2 YNFKEQ. This CDR3 is CASSQEATGTGSPDYGYTF. In DNA form, the CDR3 reads TGTGCCAGCAGCCAAGAGGCTACGGGGACAGGGAGTCCCGACTATGGCTACACCTTC.

The CDR3, as DNA: TGCGCCAGCAGACTTGGAGCAACTAATGAAAAACTGTTTTTT. This translates into CASRLGATNEKLFF. The J gene is TRBJ1-4, the V gene TRBV5-1; D call uncertain. CDR1 is SGHRS, CDR2 YFSETQ, per germline. The V gene lost 5 bases and the J gene lost 0 bases, with 8 bases spanning the gap. The CDR3 has 14 amino acids. Full variable domain (missing parts from reference TRBV5-1 and TRBJ1-4): KAGVTQTPRYLIKTRGQQVTLSCSPISGHRSVSWYQQTPGQGLQFLFEYFSETQRNKGNFPGRFSGRQFSNSRSEMNVSTLELGDSALYLCASRLGATNEKLFFGSGTQLSVL.